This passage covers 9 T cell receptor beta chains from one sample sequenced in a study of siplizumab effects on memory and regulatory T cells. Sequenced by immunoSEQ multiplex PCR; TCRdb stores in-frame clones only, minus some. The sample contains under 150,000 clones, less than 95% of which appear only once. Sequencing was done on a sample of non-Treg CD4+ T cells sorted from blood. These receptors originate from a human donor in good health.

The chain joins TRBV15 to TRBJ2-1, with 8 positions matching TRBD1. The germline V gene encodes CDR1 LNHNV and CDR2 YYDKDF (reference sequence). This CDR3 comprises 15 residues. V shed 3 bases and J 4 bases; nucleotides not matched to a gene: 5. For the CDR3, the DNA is TGTGCCACCAGCAGTGGACAGGGTGCGTACAATGAGCAGTTCTTC. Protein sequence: CATSSGQGAYNEQFF.

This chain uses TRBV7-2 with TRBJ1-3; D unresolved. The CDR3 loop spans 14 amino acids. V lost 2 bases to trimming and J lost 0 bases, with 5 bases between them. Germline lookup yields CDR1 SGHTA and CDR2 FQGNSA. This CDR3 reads CASSLQVSGNTIYF. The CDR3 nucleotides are TGTGCCAGCAGCTTACAAGTCTCTGGAAACACCATATATTTT.

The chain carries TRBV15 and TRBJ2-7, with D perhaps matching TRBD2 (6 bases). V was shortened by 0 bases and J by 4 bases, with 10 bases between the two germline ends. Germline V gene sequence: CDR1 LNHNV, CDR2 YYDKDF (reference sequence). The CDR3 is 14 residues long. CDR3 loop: CATSRDSGLYEQYF. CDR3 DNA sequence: TGTGCCACCAGCAGAGATAGCGGATTATACGAGCAGTACTTC.

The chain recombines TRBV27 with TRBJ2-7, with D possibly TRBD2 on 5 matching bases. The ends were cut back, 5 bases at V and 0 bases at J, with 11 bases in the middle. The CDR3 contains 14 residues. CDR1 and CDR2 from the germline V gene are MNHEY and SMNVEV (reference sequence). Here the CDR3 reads CASSQTGSSYEQYF. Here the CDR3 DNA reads TGTGCCAGCAGTCAGACGGGGAGCTCCTACGAGCAGTACTTC.

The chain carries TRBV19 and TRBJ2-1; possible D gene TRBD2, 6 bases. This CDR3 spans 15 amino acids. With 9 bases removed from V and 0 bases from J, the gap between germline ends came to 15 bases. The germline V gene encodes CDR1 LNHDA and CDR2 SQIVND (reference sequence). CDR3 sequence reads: CASHGSMGSYNEQFF. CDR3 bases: TGTGCCAGCCACGGGAGTATGGGCTCCTACAATGAGCAGTTCTTC.

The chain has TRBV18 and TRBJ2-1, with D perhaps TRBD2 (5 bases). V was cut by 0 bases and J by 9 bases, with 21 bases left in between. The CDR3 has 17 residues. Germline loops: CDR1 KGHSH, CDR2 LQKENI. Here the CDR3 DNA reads TGTGCCAGCTCACCACCGATAGCGCGGGCGGCCAAAGGTGAGCAGTTCTTC. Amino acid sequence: CASSPPIARAAKGEQFF.

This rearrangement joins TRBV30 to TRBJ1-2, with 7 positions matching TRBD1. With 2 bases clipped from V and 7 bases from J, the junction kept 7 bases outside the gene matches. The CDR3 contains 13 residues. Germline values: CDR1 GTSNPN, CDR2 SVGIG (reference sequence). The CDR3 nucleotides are TGTGCCTGGAGTCCCCGACAGGGTTCTGGCTACACCTTC. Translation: CAWSPRQGSGYTF. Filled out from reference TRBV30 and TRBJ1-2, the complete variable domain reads SQTIHQWPATLVQPVGSPLSLECTVEGTSNPNLYWYRQAAGRGLQLLFYSVGIGQISSEVPQNLSASRPQDRQFILSSKKLLLSDSGFYLCAWSPRQGSGYTFGSGTRLTVV.

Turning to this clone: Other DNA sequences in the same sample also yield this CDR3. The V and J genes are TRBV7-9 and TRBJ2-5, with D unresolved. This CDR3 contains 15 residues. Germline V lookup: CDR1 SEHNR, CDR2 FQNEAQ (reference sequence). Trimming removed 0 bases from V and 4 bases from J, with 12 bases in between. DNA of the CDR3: TGTGCCAGCAGCTTAGCGTTAGGGCGGAGAGAGACCCAGTACTTC. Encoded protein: CASSLALGRRETQYF. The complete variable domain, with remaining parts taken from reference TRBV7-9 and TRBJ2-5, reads DTGVSQNPRHKITKRGQNVTFRCDPISEHNRLYWYRQTLGQGPEFLTYFQNEAQLEKSRLLSDRFSAERPKGSFSTLEIQRTEQGDSAMYLCASSLALGRRETQYFGPGTRLLVL.

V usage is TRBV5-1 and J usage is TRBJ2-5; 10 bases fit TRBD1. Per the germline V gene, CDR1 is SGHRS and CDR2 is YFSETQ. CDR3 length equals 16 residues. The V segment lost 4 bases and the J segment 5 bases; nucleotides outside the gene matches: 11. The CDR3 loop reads CASSEVRGTGDETQYF. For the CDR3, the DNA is TGCGCCAGCAGCGAGGTCCGCGGGACAGGGGACGAGACCCAGTACTTC.